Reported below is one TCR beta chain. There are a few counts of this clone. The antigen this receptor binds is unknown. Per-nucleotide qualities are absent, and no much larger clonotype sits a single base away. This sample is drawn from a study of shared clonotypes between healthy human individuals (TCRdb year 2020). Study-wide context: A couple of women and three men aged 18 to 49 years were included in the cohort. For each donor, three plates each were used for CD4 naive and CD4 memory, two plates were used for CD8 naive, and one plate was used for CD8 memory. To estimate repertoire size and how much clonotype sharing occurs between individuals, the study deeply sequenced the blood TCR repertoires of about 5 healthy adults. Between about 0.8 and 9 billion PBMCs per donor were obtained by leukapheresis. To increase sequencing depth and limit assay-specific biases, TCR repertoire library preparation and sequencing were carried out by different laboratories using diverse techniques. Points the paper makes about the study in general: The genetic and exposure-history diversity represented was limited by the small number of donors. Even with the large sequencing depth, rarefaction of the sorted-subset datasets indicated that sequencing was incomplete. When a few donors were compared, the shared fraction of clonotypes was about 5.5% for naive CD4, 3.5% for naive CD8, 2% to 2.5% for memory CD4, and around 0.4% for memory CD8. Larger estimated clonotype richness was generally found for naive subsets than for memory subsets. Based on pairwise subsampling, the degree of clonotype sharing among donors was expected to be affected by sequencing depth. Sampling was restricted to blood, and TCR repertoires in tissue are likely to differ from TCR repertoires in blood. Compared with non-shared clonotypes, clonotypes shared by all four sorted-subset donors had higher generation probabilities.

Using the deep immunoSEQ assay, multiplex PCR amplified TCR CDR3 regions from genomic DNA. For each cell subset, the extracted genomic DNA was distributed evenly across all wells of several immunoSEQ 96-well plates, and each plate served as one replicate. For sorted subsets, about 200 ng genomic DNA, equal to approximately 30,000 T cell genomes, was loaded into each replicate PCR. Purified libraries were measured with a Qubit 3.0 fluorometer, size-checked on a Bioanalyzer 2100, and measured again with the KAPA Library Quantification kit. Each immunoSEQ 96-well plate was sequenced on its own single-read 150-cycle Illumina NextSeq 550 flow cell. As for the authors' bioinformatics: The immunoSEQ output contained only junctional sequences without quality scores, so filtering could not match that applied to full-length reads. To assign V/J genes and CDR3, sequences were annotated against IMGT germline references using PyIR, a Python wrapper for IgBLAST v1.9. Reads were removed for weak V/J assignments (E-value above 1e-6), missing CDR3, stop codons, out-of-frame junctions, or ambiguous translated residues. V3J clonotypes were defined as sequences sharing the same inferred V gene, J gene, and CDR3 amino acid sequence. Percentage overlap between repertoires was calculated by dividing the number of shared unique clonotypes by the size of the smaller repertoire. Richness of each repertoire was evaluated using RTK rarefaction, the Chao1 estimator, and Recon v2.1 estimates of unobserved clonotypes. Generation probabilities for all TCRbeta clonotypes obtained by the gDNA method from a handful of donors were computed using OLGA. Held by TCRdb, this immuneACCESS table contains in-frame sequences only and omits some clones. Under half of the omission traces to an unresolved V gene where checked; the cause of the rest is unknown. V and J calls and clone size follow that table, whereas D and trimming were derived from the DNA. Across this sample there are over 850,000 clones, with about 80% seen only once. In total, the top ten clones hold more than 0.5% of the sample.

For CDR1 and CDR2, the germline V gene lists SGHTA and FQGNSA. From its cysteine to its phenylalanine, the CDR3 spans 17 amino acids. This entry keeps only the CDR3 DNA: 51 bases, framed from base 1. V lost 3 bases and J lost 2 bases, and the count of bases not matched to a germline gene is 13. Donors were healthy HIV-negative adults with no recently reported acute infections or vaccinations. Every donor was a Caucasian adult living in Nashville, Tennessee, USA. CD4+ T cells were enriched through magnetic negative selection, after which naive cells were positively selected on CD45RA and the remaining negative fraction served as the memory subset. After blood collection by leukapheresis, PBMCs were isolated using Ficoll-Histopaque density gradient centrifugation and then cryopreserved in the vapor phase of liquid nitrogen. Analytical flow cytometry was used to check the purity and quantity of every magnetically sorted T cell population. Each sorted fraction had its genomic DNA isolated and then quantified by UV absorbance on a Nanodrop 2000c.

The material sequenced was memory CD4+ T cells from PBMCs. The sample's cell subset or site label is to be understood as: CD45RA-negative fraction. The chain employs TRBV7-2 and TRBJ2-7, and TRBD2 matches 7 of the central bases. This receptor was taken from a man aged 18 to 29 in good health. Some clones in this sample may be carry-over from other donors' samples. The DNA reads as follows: TGTGCCAGCAGCTTCCTGACTAGCTCCACACCTGCCTACGAGCAGTACTTC. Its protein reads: CASSFLTSSTPAYEQYF.